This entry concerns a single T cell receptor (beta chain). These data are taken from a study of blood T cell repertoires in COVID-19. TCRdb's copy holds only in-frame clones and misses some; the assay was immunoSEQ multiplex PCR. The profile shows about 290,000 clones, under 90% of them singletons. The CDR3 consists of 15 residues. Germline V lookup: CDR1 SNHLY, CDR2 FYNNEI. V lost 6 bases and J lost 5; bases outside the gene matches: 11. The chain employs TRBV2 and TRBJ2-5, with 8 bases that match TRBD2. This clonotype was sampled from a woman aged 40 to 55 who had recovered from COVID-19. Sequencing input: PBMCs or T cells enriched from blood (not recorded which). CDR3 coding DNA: TGTGCCAGCAGGGGAGGGCGGGGGGATGTGGAGACCCAGTACTTC. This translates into CASRGGRGDVETQYF.